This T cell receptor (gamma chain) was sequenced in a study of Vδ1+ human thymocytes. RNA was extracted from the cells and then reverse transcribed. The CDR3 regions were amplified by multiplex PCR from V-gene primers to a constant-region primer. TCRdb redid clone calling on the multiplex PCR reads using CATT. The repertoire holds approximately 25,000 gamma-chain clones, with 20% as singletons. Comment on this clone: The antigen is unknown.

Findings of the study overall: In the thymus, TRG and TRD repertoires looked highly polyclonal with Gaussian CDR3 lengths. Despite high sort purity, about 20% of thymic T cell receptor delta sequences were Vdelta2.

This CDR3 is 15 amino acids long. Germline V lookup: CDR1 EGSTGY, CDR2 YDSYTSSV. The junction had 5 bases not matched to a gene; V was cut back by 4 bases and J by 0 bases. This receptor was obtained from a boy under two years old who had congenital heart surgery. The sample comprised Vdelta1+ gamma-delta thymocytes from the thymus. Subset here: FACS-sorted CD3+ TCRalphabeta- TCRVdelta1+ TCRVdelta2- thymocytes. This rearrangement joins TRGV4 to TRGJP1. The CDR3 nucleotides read TGTGCCACCTGGGACAGTGATACCACTGGTTGGTTCAAGATATTT. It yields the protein CATWDSDTTGWFKIF.